This entry concerns a single T cell receptor (beta chain). The antigen remains undetermined. Production of TCR cDNA was by 5'RACE template switching, which also added a universal primer site and UMIs. TCRdb called the 5' RACE reads again in MiXCR, with one record for every CDR3 protein. The table lists some 400,000 distinct CDR3 sequences, over 5% of them singletons, with approximately 15% in the top ten. This entry comes from a study of T cells after yellow fever vaccination. The study, taken as a whole, reports: Subsequent booster samples again held most clones from primary vaccination (96% CD4, about 90% CD8).

V dropped 0 bases and J dropped 2 bases, with 6 bases sitting between them. The CDR3 runs to 13 residues. Germline V gives CDR1 SGHRS, CDR2 YFSETQ. This sample comprised PBMCs, obtained 5 days after the yellow fever booster vaccination. The rearrangement joins TRBV5-1 to TRBJ2-7; D unclear. This TCR came from a man aged 30 to 39 who received the YFV17D yellow fever vaccine. Written as DNA, the CDR3 is TGCGCCAGCAGCTTGGAGTCAGCCTACGAGCAGTACTTC. This gives the protein CASSLESAYEQYF.